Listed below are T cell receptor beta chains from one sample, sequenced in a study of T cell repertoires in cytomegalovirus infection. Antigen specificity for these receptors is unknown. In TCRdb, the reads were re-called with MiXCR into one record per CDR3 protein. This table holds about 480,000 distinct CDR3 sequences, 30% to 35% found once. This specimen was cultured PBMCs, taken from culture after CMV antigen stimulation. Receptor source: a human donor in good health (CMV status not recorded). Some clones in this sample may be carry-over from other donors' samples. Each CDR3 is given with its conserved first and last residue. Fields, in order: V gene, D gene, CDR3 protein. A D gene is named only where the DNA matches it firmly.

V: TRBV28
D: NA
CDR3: CASSPTRLNNEQFF

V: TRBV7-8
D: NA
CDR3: CASSLWSVSNEQFF

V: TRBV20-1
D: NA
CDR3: CSARGAGTHGYTF

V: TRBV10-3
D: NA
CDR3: CAISEMGEQFF

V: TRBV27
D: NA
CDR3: CASSLVAGRTDTQYF

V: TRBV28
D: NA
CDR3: CASSFPQLLNTEAFF

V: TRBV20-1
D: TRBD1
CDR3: CSARDRGYNSPLHF

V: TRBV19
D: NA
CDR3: CASSTPGQTPYNEQFF

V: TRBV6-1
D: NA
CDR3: CASSEAYTEAFF

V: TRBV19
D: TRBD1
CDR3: CASSNSLQGNYGYTF

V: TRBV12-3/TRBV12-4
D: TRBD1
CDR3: CASSWQGVLGEAFF

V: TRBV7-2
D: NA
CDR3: CASSLDGYNEKLFF

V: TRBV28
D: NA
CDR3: CASSWPGRGYTF

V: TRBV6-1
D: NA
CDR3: CASSSITSADTQYF

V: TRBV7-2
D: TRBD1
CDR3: CASSADRGITVQYF

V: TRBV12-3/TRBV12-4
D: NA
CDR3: CASSSGFDTGELFF

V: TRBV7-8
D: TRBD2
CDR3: CASRIGLAQETQYF

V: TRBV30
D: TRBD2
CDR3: CAWSPRLNRGRIAGVEQFF

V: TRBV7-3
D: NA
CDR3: CASSWEATDTQYF

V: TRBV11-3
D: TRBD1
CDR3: CASSFSSGQGPGELFF

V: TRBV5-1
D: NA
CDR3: CASSLSWTVNEQFF

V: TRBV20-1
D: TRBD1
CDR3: CSAEGQGEKLFF

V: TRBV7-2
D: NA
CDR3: CASREDAYADGYTF

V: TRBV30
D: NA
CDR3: CAWSDQTVKLSEQYF

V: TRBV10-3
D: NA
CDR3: CASKSGDTDTQYF

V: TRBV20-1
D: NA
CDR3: CSARAQGGELFF

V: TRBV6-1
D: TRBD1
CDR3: CASSRTGWGTGELFF

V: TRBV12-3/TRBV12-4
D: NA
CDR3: CASSTQGYEQYF

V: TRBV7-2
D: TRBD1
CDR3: CASSSTWQGASNEQFF

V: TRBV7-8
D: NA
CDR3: CASSARRGNEQFF

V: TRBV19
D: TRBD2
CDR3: CASRGGRVLGEQFF

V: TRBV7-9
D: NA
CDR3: CASRSLGGDANTGELFF

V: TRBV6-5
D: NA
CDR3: CASSYSPDNEQFF

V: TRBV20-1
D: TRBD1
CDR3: CSARSGGYTEAFF

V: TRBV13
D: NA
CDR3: CASSQGRSQPQHF

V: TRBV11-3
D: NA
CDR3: CASSLDRRTVNTEAFF

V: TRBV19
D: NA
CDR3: CASSIFVFRAEAFF

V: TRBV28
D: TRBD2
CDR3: CASSEPSGRVHEQFF

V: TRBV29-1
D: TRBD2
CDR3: CSVDSERELLFSSYNEQFF

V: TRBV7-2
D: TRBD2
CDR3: CASSLEGGSDTTDTQYF

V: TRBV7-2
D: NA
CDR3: CASSLTSRTANGYTF

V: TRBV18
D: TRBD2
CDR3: CASSPPLAGQGETQYF

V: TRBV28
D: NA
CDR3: CASKPRRQNTEAFF

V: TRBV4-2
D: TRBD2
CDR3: CASSQGLANFYEQYF

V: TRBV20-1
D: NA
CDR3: CSADWGQGSGSPLHF

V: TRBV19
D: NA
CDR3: CASSPASGPNQPQHF

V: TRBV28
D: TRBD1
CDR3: CASRSGTGGKAFF

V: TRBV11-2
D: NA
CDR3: CASSFRTVEQFF

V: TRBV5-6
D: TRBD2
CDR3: CASSLGLAGAEGTGELFF

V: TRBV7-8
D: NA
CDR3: CASSLGGVNNEQFF

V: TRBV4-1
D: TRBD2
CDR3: CASSSAGAERDTQYF

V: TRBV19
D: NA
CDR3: CASRTRFKDNEQFF

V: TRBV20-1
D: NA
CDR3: CSARDLRQGNSVEQFF